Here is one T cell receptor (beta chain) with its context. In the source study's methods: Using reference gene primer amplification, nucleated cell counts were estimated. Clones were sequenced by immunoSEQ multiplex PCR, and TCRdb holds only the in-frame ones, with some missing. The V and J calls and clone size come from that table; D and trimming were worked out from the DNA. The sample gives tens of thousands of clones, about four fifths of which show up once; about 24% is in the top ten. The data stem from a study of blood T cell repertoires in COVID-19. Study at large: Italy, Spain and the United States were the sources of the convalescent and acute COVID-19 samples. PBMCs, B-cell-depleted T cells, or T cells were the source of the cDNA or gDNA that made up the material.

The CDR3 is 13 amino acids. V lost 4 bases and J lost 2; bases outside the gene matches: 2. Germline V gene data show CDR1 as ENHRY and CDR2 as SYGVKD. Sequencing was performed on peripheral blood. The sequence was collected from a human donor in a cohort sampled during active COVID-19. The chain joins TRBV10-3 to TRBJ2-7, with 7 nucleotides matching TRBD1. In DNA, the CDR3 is TGTGCCATCAGTGCGGGACAGCCCTACGAGCAGTACTTC. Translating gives CAISAGQPYEQYF.